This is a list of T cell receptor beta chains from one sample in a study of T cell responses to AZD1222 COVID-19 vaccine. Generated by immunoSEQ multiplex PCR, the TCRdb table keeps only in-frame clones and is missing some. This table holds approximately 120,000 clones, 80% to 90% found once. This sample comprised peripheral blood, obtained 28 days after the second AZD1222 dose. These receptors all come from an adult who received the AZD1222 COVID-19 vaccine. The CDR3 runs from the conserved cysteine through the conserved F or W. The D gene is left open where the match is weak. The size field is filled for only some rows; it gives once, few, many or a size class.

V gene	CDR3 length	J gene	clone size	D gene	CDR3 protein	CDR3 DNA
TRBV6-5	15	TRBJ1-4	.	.	CASRITGATNEKLFF	TGTGCCAGCAGAATAACAGGAGCAACTAATGAAAAACTGTTTTTT
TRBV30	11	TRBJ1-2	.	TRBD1	CAWSTGVGYTF	TGTGCCTGGAGTACAGGGGTCGGCTACACCTTC
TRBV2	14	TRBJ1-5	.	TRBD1	CASKGGSYNQPQHF	TGTGCCAGCAAAGGGGGCAGTTACAATCAGCCCCAGCATTTT
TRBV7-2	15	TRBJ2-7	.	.	CASSYDRSGAYEQYF	TGTGCCAGCAGCTACGACAGGTCGGGGGCCTACGAGCAGTACTTC
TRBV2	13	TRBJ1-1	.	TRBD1	CASMRDRQGEAFF	TGTGCCAGCATGCGGGACCGACAGGGAGAAGCTTTCTTT
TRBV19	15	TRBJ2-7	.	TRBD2	CASSLGTNMIYEQYF	TGTGCCAGTAGTCTGGGGACTAATATGATATACGAGCAGTACTTC
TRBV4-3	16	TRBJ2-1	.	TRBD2	CASSQDTGGGDNEQFF	TGCGCCAGCAGCCAAGATACGGGGGGGGGCGACAATGAGCAGTTCTTC
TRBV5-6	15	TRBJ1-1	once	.	CASSLRGVEYTEAFF	TGTGCCAGCAGCTTGCGAGGGGTGGAATACACTGAAGCTTTCTTT
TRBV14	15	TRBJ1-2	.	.	CASSQVTGPNYGYTF	TGTGCCAGCAGCCAAGTTACAGGGCCTAACTATGGCTACACCTTC
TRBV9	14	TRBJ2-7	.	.	CASSQGPADYEQYF	TGTGCCAGCAGCCAAGGTCCAGCTGACTACGAGCAGTACTTC
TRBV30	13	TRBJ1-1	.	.	CAWRVGANTEAFF	TGTGCCTGGAGGGTGGGAGCGAACACTGAAGCTTTCTTT
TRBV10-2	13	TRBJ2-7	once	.	CASSESGIYEQYF	TGCGCCAGCAGTGAGTCAGGGATCTACGAGCAGTACTTC
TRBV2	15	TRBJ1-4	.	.	CASRSGTINYEKLFF	TGTGCCAGCAGATCCGGGACAATCAACTATGAAAAACTGTTTTTT
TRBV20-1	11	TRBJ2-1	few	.	CSVSQNNEQFF	TGCAGTGTCTCTCAGAACAATGAGCAGTTCTTC
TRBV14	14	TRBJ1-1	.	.	CASSQLTGGTEAFF	TGTGCCAGCAGCCAATTAACAGGTGGCACTGAAGCTTTCTTT
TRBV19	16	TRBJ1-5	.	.	CASSFSSGVSNQPQHF	TGTGCCAGTAGTTTTTCCTCAGGGGTGAGCAATCAGCCCCAGCATTTT
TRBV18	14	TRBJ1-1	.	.	CASSLTTQNTEAFF	TGTGCCAGCTCACTCACAACACAGAACACTGAAGCTTTCTTT
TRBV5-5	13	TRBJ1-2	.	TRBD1	CASSWTGDYGYTF	TGTGCCAGCAGCTGGACAGGGGACTATGGCTACACCTTC
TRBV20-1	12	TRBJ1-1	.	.	CSASDSYTEAFF	TGCAGTGCTAGTGACAGTTACACTGAAGCTTTCTTT
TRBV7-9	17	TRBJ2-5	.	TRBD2	CASSSPKSGGEQETQYF	TGTGCCAGCAGCTCCCCGAAGAGCGGGGGGGAGCAAGAGACCCAGTACTTC
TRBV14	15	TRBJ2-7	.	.	CASSAGGSPGYEQYF	TGTGCCAGCAGCGCAGGCGGGTCCCCTGGCTACGAGCAGTACTTC
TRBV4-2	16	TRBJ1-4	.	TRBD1	CASSQDLGTGDEKLFF	TGTGCCAGCAGCCAAGATCTTGGGACAGGGGATGAAAAACTGTTTTTT
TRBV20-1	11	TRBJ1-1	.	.	CSARGLAEAFF	TGCAGTGCTAGAGGGCTGGCTGAAGCTTTCTTT
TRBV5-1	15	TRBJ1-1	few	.	CASSTGLVLNTEAFF	TGCGCCAGCAGCACAGGTTTAGTCCTGAACACTGAAGCTTTCTTT
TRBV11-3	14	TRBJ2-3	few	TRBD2	CASSPGGETDTQYF	TGTGCCAGCAGCCCCGGGGGGGAGACAGATACGCAGTATTTT
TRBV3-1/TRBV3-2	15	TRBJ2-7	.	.	CASSQKESGTYEQYF	TGTGCCAGCAGCCAAAAGGAGTCCGGGACCTACGAGCAGTACTTC
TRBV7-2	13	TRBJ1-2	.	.	CASSLPTNYGYTF	TGTGCCAGCAGCTTACCAACTAACTATGGCTACACCTTC
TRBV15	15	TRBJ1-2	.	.	CATSRGEGGVGGYTF	TGTGCCACCAGCAGAGGTGAGGGGGGCGTTGGTGGCTACACCTTC
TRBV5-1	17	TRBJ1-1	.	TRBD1	CASSLAGQGAANTEAFF	TGCGCCAGCAGCTTGGCGGGACAGGGGGCCGCGAACACTGAAGCTTTCTTT
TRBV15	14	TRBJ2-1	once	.	CATGTGSLYNEQFF	TGTGCCACCGGAACCGGGTCCTTGTACAATGAGCAGTTCTTC
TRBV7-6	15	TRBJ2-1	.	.	CASSQDPIPNNEQFF	TGTGCCAGCAGCCAAGACCCGATACCGAACAATGAGCAGTTCTTC
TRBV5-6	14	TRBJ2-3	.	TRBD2	CASSSAGGSDTQYF	TGTGCCAGCAGCTCCGCGGGAGGGTCAGATACGCAGTATTTT
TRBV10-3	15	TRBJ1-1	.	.	CAISDPSGMNTEAFF	TGTGCCATCAGTGACCCGTCAGGGATGAACACTGAAGCTTTCTTT